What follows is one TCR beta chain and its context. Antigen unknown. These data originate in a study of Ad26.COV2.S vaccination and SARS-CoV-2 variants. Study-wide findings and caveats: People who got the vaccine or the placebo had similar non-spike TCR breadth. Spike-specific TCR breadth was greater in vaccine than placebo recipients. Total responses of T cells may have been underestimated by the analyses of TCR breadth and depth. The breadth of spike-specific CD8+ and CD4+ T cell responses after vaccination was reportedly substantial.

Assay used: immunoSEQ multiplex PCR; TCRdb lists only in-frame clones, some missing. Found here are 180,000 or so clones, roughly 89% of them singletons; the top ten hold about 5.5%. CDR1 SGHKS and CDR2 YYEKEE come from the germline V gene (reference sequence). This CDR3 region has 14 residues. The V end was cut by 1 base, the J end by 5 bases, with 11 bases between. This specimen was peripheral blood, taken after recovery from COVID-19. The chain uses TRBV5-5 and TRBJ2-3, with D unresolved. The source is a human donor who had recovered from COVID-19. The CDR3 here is CASSLTIPRDTQYF. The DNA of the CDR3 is TGTGCCAGCAGCTTGACAATCCCGAGAGATACGCAGTATTTT.